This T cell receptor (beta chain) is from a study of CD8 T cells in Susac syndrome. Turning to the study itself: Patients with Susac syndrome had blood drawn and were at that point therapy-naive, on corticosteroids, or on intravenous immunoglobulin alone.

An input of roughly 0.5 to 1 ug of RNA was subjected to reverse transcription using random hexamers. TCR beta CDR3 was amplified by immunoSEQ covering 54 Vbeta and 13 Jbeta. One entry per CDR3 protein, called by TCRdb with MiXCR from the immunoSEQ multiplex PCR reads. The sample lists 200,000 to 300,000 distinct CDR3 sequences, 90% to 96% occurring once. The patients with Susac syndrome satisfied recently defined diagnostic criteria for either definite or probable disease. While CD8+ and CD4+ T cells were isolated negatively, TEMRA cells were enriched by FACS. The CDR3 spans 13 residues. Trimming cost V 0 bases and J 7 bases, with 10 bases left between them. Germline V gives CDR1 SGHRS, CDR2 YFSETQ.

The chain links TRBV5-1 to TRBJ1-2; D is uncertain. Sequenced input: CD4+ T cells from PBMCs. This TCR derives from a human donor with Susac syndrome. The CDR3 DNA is TGCGCCAGCAGCTTGGAGGGAATCGGTGGCTACACCTTC. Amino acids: CASSLEGIGGYTF.